Following are 31 T cell receptor beta chains from one sample sequenced in a study of blood T cell repertoires in COVID-19. This table comes from immunoSEQ multiplex PCR, and its TCRdb copy is limited to in-frame clones, with some not included. In the table there are 100,000 or so clones, approximately 80% of which are singletons. The sequencing sample was made of peripheral blood. These TCRs come from a man in his sixties with active or convalescent COVID-19.

As DNA, the CDR3 is TGTGCCAGCAGCTTTCGGCTAGCGGAAGAGACCCAGTACTTC. This translates into CASSFRLAEETQYF. The chain joins TRBV5-4 to TRBJ2-5, with 7 bases matching TRBD2. The germline V gene has CDR1 SGHNT and CDR2 YYREEE (reference sequence). The trim removed 2 bases at V and 3 bases at J, leaving 4 bases unmatched. CDR3 length: 14 amino acids.

CDR3 in DNA: TGCGCCAGCAGCTTGGACCCCGGCTACGAGCAGTACTTC. This codes for CASSLDPGYEQYF. The V gene is TRBV5-1, the J gene TRBJ2-7; D not certain. This CDR3 has 13 amino acids. V was pared by 0 bases and J by 3 bases, with 7 bases between. Germline CDR1 reads SGHRS; CDR2 reads YFSETQ.

V gene TRBV11-2 combines with J gene TRBJ2-1; 9 bases match TRBD2. The CDR3 totals 16 residues. Trimming removed 4 bases from V and 2 bases from J; junction bases left unmatched: 6. From germline, CDR1 is SGHAT and CDR2 FQNNGV. CDR3 sequence: CASSYSGRRPYNEQFF. The CDR3 DNA sequence: TGTGCCAGCAGCTATAGCGGGAGAAGGCCCTACAATGAGCAGTTCTTC.

This clone was seen a single time. The V and J genes are TRBV6-2 or TRBV6-3 and TRBJ2-2, with a possible D match to TRBD2 (6 bases). The CDR3 totals 15 residues. Germline lookup yields CDR1 MNHEY and CDR2 SVGEGT. Trimming left V 6 bases short and J 2 bases short, with 13 bases between. CDR3 region: CASSPAGPNTGELFF. The DNA for the CDR3 is TGTGCCAGCAGCCCGGCGGGACCAAACACCGGGGAGCTGTTTTTT.

The rearrangement uses TRBV6-6 and TRBJ2-7, with D tentatively TRBD1 (5 bases). V was cut by 6 bases and J by 6 bases, with 18 bases left in between. The germline gives CDR1 MNHNY, CDR2 SVGAGI (reference sequence). This CDR3 has 14 amino acids. Here the CDR3 reads CASRMTEASGEQYV. The CDR3 DNA reads TGTGCCAGCAGAATGACAGAGGCAAGTGGCGAGCAGTACGTC.

The CDR3 is CASSLGVTEAFF. In DNA, the CDR3 is TGTGCCAGCAGCTTGGGTGTAACTGAAGCTTTCTTT. This rearrangement joins TRBV5-5 to TRBJ1-1; D gene ambiguous. This CDR3 is built from 12 residues. V gave up 0 bases and J gave up 5 bases, with 5 bases separating them. In germline, CDR1 is SGHKS, CDR2 YYEKEE (reference sequence).

This chain joins TRBV5-1 and TRBJ2-1, with D maybe TRBD2 (6 bases). With 7 bases removed from V and 5 bases from J, the gap between germline ends came to 22 bases. Germline assignment: CDR1 SGHRS and CDR2 YFSETQ. The CDR3 has 16 amino acids. The DNA of the CDR3 is TGCGCCAGCGGAACCGGGGACTCCCGATCTAACAATGAGCAGTTCTTC. It codes for CASGTGDSRSNNEQFF.

V gene TRBV29-1 combines with J gene TRBJ1-2; a possible D gene is TRBD1 (6 bases). This CDR3 is 13 amino acids long. Germline CDR1 SQVTM, CDR2 ANQGSEA. The ends were cut back, 3 bases at V and 7 bases at J, with 15 bases in the middle. The CDR3 DNA reads TGCAGCGTTGAGGGGGCAGGTTCGGGTGGCTACACCTTC. Translated, it gives CSVEGAGSGGYTF.

The gene calls are TRBV28 and TRBJ2-7; 7 bases agree with TRBD1. The CDR3 contains 13 residues. The J segment lost 4 bases and the V segment lost 6 bases, leaving 6 bases of the junction unmatched. Germline CDR1 reads MDHEN; CDR2 reads SYDVKM. The CDR3: CASRLLQGYEQYF. In nucleotides, the CDR3 is TGTGCCAGCAGACTACTACAGGGGTACGAGCAGTACTTC.

The chain joins TRBV7-2 to TRBJ1-2; D is unclear. CDR1 is SGHTA, CDR2 FQGNSA, per germline. V lost 1 base and J lost 4, with 13 bases in between. The CDR3 contains 15 residues. The CDR3 region has the DNA TGTGCCAGCAGCTTAGAGACGGGAGGACCCTATGGCTACACCTTC. As protein: CASSLETGGPYGYTF.

Comment on this clone: One junction end disagrees with the germline gene, perhaps due to a read error. The chain carries TRBV7-7 and TRBJ2-5; D possibly corresponds to TRBD2 (5 bases). The CDR3 runs to 15 residues. Per the germline V gene, CDR1 is SSHAT and CDR2 is FNYEAQ (reference sequence). For the CDR3, the DNA is TGTGCTAGCAGCTTAGACGGGGTAGGCCAAGAGACCCAGTACTTC. This encodes CASSLDGVGQETQYF.

This chain links TRBV6-5 with TRBJ2-3; 12 nucleotides agree with TRBD2. The CDR3 runs 14 residues. Germline V CDR1 and CDR2: MNHEY, SVGAGI. V lost 8 bases, J lost 6 bases, and 6 bases stayed unmatched. In DNA form, the CDR3 reads TGTGCCAGCGGCACTAGCGGGAGGTACGATACGCAGTATTTT. Translation gives CASGTSGRYDTQYF.

This chain joins TRBV12-3 or TRBV12-4 and TRBJ1-2, with no clear D. The V end was cut by 3 bases, the J end by 6 bases, with 5 bases between. This CDR3 comprises 11 residues. The CDR3 sequence is CASSLGDGYTF. The CDR3 DNA follows: TGTGCCAGCAGTTTGGGCGATGGCTACACCTTC.

The chain has TRBV2 and TRBJ1-2, with D unclear. The CDR3 runs to 13 residues. In germline, CDR1 is SNHLY, CDR2 FYNNEI. Between the trimmed V and J ends, which lost 7 bases and 6 bases, there was a span of 15 bases. CDR3 sequence (DNA): TGTGCCAGCACCTCCTCAGTTGTGAATGGCTACACCTTC. It yields the protein CASTSSVVNGYTF.

The V gene is TRBV6-6, the J gene TRBJ1-6, with 7 positions matching TRBD1. Germline lookup yields CDR1 MNHNY and CDR2 SVGAGI (reference sequence). The CDR3 consists of 13 residues. The J segment lost 10 bases and the V segment lost 10 bases, leaving 10 bases of the junction unmatched. The chain's CDR3 is CANRKGARSPLHF. CDR3 in DNA: TGTGCCAATCGCAAGGGGGCGAGATCACCCCTCCACTTT.

V gene TRBV11-2 combines with J gene TRBJ2-1; 9 bases are shared with TRBD1. The CDR3 has 14 residues. Germline assignment: CDR1 SGHAT and CDR2 FQNNGV. The J segment lost 7 bases and the V segment lost 1 base, leaving 2 bases of the junction unmatched. The CDR3 here is CASSLGQGGNEQFF. The CDR3 DNA reads as TGTGCCAGCAGCTTAGGACAGGGGGGAAATGAGCAGTTCTTC.

The J gene is TRBJ2-7, the V gene TRBV23-1, with 11 positions matching TRBD2. TRBV23-1 is recorded as an ORF, its role being uncertain. V lost 4 bases to trimming and J lost 7 bases; unmatched junction nucleotides: 9. The CDR3 contains 15 residues. CDR3 nucleotide sequence: TGCGCCAGCAGTCCGGGGCTAGCGGGAGGAAGGGAGCAGTACGTC. Its protein product is CASSPGLAGGREQYV.

This chain joins TRBV3-1 (or the pseudogene TRBV3-2) and TRBJ1-2; D remains ambiguous. The CDR3 runs to 13 residues. The germline gives CDR1 LGHDT, CDR2 YNNKEL (reference sequence). Trimming took off 4 bases at V and 3 bases at J, with 9 bases between the two ends. CDR3 region: CASSPEHYYGYTF. The CDR3 DNA reads as TGTGCCAGCAGCCCCGAGCACTACTATGGCTACACCTTC.

The genes are TRBV12-5 and TRBJ2-7; 8 positions agree with TRBD1. Germline trimming cut 10 bases from V and 7 bases from J; bases unmatched to any gene: 9. The CDR3 has 12 amino acids. Germline assignment: CDR1 LGHNT and CDR2 FRNRAP. The CDR3 loop is CATRQGAGEQYF. The CDR3 DNA is TGTGCTACCCGGCAGGGGGCGGGGGAGCAGTACTTC.

CDR3 coding DNA: TGTGCCAGCAGCTCCGTCCAGAGCTACAGCGGGAAGGAGCAGTACTTC. As protein: CASSSVQSYSGKEQYF. V is TRBV5-6 and J is TRBJ2-7; 7 nucleotides align to TRBD2. V shed 3 bases, J shed 7 bases, and the junction held 16 bases outside the gene matches. Germline loops: CDR1 SGHDT, CDR2 YYEEEE. This CDR3 spans 16 amino acids.

In its sample, this clone was seen once. Here the CDR3 reads CASSPRGPATGELFF. The CDR3 bases are TGTGCCAGCAGCCCCAGGGGGCCAGCTACCGGGGAGCTGTTTTTT. This chain connects TRBV9 to TRBJ2-2; TRBD1 matches 8 bases. This CDR3 is built from 15 residues. Germline lookup yields CDR1 SGDLS and CDR2 YYNGEE. Germline trimming cut 4 bases from V and 5 bases from J; bases unmatched to any gene: 7.

The chain is built from TRBV24-1 and TRBJ2-5, with 13 bases that match TRBD2. This CDR3 has 17 amino acids. Per germline, CDR1 KGHDR and CDR2 SFDVKD. J lost 2 bases, V lost 4 bases, and 6 bases had no gene match. CDR3 coding DNA: TGTGCCACCAGTGAACCTTGGGGACTAGCGGGACAAGAGACCCAGTACTTC. Protein: CATSEPWGLAGQETQYF.

The CDR3 nucleotides read TGTGCCAGCAGCCCAGTACGGGCGAACACCGGGGAGCTGTTTTTT. It specifies CASSPVRANTGELFF. The chain uses TRBV7-9 and TRBJ2-2; D ambiguous. CDR1 is SEHNR and CDR2 is FQNEAQ in the germline V gene (reference sequence). Trimming shortened V by 5 bases and J by 0 bases, and 10 bases separated the two germline ends. This CDR3 comprises 15 residues.

The CDR3 nucleotides read TGCAGCGTTCTCCCGCCTAGCGAAGGGTCCTACAATGAGCAGTTCTTC. Translating it yields CSVLPPSEGSYNEQFF. The gene calls are TRBV29-1 and TRBJ2-1; tentative D call: TRBD2 (6 bases). Germline CDR1 reads SQVTM; CDR2 reads ANQGSEA. Trimming shortened V by 5 bases and J by 1 base, and 18 bases separated the two germline ends. CDR3 length: 16 amino acids.

The chain uses TRBV7-9 and TRBJ1-1; maybe TRBD1 (5 bases). This CDR3 is 12 amino acids long. Germline assignment: CDR1 SEHNR and CDR2 FQNEAQ (reference sequence). Trimming left V 5 bases short and J 6 bases short, with 10 bases between. The CDR3 reads CASSPPGAEAFF. The DNA for the CDR3 is TGTGCCAGCAGCCCACCGGGGGCTGAAGCTTTCTTT.

The V gene is TRBV27, the J gene TRBJ2-2; tentatively, D is TRBD1 (6 bases). The germline V gene encodes CDR1 MNHEY and CDR2 SMNVEV (reference sequence). The CDR3 runs to 14 residues. Trimming took 5 bases from V and 4 from J, leaving 11 bases between them. Here the CDR3 DNA reads TGTGCCAGCAGTCCCTACAGGGCCACCGGGGAGCTGTTTTTT. Amino acid sequence: CASSPYRATGELFF.

The CDR3 sequence is CASSDRGRNTEAFF. CDR3 nucleotide sequence: TGTGCCAGTAGCGACAGGGGTAGGAACACTGAAGCTTTCTTT. The chain carries TRBV19 and TRBJ1-1; 8 bases align to TRBD1. Germline V CDR1 and CDR2: LNHDA, SQIVND (reference sequence). The length of the CDR3 is 14 residues. V lost 6 bases to trimming and J lost 1 base; unmatched junction nucleotides: 4.

The gene calls are TRBV6-5 and TRBJ2-7, with D possibly matching TRBD2 (5 bases). Trimming left V 6 bases short and J 5 bases short, with 14 bases between. The CDR3 is made up of 13 amino acids. Per germline, CDR1 MNHEY and CDR2 SVGAGI. The chain's CDR3 is CASRRTGSDEQYV. The DNA of the CDR3 is TGTGCCAGCAGACGAACGGGGAGCGACGAGCAGTACGTC.

The sample holds many counts of this clone. The V gene is TRBV10-1, the J gene TRBJ2-7, with D hard to call. The CDR3 loop spans 14 amino acids. Trimming took off 3 bases at V and 0 bases at J, with 9 bases between the two ends. Per the germline V gene, CDR1 is WNHNN and CDR2 is SYGVQD (reference sequence). CDR3 bases: TGCGCCAGCAGTGACTCCCGTTTCTCCTACGAGCAGTACTTC. It specifies CASSDSRFSYEQYF.

This clone occurred a few times. This rearrangement joins TRBV27 to TRBJ1-4, with TRBD1 identical over 7 bases. J gave up 5 bases and V 10 bases, and 4 bases lay outside the gene matches. CDR1 is MNHEY and CDR2 is SMNVEV in the germline V gene (reference sequence). CDR3 length: 12 residues. This chain's CDR3 is CAKGASNEKLFF. The CDR3 DNA follows: TGTGCCAAGGGGGCCTCAAATGAAAAACTGTTTTTT.

This clone appeared many times. This chain joins TRBV3-1 (or the pseudogene TRBV3-2) and TRBJ2-5; 8 bases line up with TRBD2. CDR1 LGHDT and CDR2 YNNKEL come from the germline V gene (reference sequence). The CDR3 consists of 15 residues. V lost 4 bases, J lost 2 bases, and 6 bases stayed unmatched. The CDR3 here is CASSRSGSGQETQYF. In DNA form, the CDR3 reads TGTGCCAGCAGCCGGAGCGGGAGTGGACAAGAGACCCAGTACTTC.